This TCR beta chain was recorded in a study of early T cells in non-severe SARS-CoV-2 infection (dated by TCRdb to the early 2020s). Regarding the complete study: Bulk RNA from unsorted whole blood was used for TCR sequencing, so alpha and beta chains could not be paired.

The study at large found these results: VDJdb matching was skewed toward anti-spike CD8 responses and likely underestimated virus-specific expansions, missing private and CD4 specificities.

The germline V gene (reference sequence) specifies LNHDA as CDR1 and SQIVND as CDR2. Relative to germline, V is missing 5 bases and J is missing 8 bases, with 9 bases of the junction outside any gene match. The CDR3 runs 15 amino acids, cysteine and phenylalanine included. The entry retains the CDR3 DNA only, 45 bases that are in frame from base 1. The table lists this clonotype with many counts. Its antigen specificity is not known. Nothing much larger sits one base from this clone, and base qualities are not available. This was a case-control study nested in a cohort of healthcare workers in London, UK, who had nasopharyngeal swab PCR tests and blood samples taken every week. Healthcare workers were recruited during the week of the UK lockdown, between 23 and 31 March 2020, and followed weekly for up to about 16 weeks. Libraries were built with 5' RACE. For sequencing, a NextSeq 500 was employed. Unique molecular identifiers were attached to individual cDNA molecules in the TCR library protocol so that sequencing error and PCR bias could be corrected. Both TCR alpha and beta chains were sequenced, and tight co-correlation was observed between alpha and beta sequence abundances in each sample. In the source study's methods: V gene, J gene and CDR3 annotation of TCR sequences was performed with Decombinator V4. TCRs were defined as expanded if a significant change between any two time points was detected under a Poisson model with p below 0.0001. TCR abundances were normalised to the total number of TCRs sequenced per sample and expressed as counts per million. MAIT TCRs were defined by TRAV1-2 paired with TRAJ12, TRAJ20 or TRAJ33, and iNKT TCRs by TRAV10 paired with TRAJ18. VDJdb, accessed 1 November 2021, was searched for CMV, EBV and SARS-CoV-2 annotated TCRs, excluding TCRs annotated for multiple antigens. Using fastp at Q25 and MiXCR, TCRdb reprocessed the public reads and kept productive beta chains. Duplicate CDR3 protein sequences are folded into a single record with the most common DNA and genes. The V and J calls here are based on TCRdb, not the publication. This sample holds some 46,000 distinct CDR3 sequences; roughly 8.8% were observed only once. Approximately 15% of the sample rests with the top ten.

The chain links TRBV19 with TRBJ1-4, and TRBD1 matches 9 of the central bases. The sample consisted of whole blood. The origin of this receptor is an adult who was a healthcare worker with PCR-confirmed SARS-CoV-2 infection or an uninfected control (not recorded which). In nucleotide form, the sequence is TGTGCCAGTAGTCAGCCCACAGGGGGCAACGAAAAACTGTTTTTT. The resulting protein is CASSQPTGGNEKLFF.